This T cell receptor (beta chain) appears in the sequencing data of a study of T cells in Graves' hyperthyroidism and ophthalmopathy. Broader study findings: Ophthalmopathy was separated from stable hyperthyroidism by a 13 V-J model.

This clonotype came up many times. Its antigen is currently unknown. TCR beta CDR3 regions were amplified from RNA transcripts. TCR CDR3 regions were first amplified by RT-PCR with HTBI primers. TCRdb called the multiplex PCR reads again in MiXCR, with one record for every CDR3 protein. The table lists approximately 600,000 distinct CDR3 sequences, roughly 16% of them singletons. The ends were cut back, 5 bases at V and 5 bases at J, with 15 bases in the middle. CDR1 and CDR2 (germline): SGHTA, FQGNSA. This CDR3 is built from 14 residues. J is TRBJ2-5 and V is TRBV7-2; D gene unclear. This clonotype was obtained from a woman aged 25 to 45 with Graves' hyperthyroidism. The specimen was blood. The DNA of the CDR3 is TGTGCCAGCAGCCCGAGTGGTCGCAGGGAGACCCAGTACTTC. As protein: CASSPSGRRETQYF.